This T cell receptor (beta chain) originates from a study of blood T cells in healthy people across ages (dated by TCRdb to between 2015 and 2016). Regarding the research as a whole: In model experiments, roughly one uniquely barcoded TCR beta cDNA molecule per two T cells was captured by template switching. Age-related changes in TCR beta repertoire diversity were measured in the study by deep sequencing normalized with unique cDNA molecular identifiers. Using the same blood draw, the study looked at two additional independent replicas of 1 million unique cDNA reads for two donors, one aged 18 to 30 and the other aged 80 or older. The donors were split into four age groups: young (average around 16 years), middle-aged (roughly 40), aged (more than 55) and long-lived (under 90).

Study-wide conclusions, independent of this receptor: The percentage of naive T cells measured by flow cytometry correlated strongly with observed TCR beta diversity. As age increased, observed TCR beta diversity per million T cells dropped in a roughly linear way, and a significant reduction was already evident by age 40. Since profiling was done on bulk unsorted PBMCs, naive and antigen-experienced compartments could not be conclusively compared. Compared with the aged group, the long-lived group had more naive CD4+ T cells, fewer expanded clones and increased TCR diversity, a pattern suggesting age selection. Total diversity estimates from one million sequenced T cells were considered lower bounds and underestimates. Donor CMV infection status was unknown, potentially confounding age-related changes in expanded clonotypes.

Comment on this clonotype: Its antigen is not yet known. No base-level quality is on record; no much larger clone is a single base apart.

The roughly 39 donors, aged about 6 to 100 years, were systemically healthy Caucasian individuals from Russia. Each donor gave approximately 9.3 milliliters of peripheral blood, collected into EDTA-treated Vacutainer tubes. Ficoll-Paque density-gradient centrifugation was used to isolate PBMCs, with at least 7 million per sample. Total RNA, at least 6 micrograms per sample, was extracted from PBMCs with Trizol reagent. For every donor, flow cytometry on a PBMC aliquot measured the percentage of naive CD45RAhigh/CD27high T cells. Library preparation used 5' RACE. Sequencing used an Illumina HiSeq 2500. A second PCR of about 7 to 12 cycles was run with a J-beta primer mix and a sample-barcoded 5' primer. A template-switch 5' adaptor carrying 12 random nucleotides introduced a unique molecular identifier onto each TCR beta cDNA molecule. At least 2.5 million CDR3-containing paired-end reads were obtained from each sample. First-strand cDNA was synthesized from all RNA with the Mint cDNA synthesis kit, primed by a TRBC-specific oligonucleotide. After uracil-DNA glycosylase treatment, a first 18-cycle PCR used universal primers M1SS and BC2_uni_R on all cDNA. The paper's processing steps were these. For normalization, 1 million high-quality reads were randomly selected from each sample, with every read carrying a distinct molecular identifier. Reads with shared molecular identifiers were discarded instead of being binned into consensus sequences. MiTCR, run with a Q25 quality threshold and the strictest error-elimination algorithm, handled CDR3 identification, clonotype clustering and error correction. A nonparametric unseen species model with Euler transformation was used to estimate a lower bound on total TCR beta diversity. The public reads were reanalyzed by TCRdb: fastp trimming at Q25, MiXCR alignment, in-frame beta chains only. Duplicate CDR3 protein sequences are folded into a single record with the most common DNA and genes. These V and J calls originate from TCRdb's pipeline instead of the authors' own analysis. Within this sample are roughly 700,000 distinct CDR3 sequences, with about 25% of them counted one time only. 8% to 10% of the sample is in the top ten clones.

The sample was also linked to a second study, of T cells of mothers and their children. The second paper further reports: Donors were nine systemically healthy Caucasian individuals: three mothers and their six children. cDNA synthesis consumed the entire amount of extracted RNA, loaded at approximately 1.6 ug RNA in each 15 ul reaction. In the second PCR, sample barcodes and 2-4 random nucleotides were introduced via the M1S primer. Over 8 million TCR beta CDR3 reads were obtained for each mother, and approximately 3.2 million reads were obtained for each child. TCR recombination output is similarly shaped by thymic selection in related and unrelated pairs, with a minor effect exerted by inherited differences. Related mother-child pairs always showed normalized repertoire overlap that was slightly higher than in unrelated mother-child pairs, though the difference was never significant. No persistent microchimeric T cell clones were found, with a detection sensitivity of roughly 99 clones per million clonotypes. Deep NGS was used in the study to compare the TCR beta repertoires of mothers and children and to look for features that separate related mother-child pairs from unrelated individuals. Mothers averaged about 40 +/- 4 years of age and children averaged about 10 +/- 4 years. After adapters were ligated using NEBNext reagents, the libraries underwent 100+100 nt paired-end sequencing on an Illumina HiSeq 2000. To avoid cross-contamination, the mother libraries and the child libraries were prepared a month apart and sequenced in separate runs. For each donor, somewhere between roughly 500,000 and 2,300,000 distinct TCR beta clonotypes were identified. Naive TCR beta clonotypes were estimated from low-frequency clonotypes matched to each donor's FACS-determined naive share, without sorting.

The sequence was obtained from a boy aged 5-17 years in good health. Sequenced: blood.

At the DNA level, the sequence is TGTGCCAGCAGCGTAGGCCCTAGCGGGGGGCTGTCTCAGACCCAGTACTTC. This translates into CASSVGPSGGLSQTQYF. The rearrangement combines TRBV9 with TRBJ2-5; 11 of the junction bases match TRBD2. Per the germline V gene, SGDLS is the CDR1 and YYNGEE is the CDR2. From V the trimming removes 0 bases and from J it removes 6 bases, while the gene matches leave 10 bases of the junction unaccounted for. Taken from cysteine to phenylalanine, the CDR3 has 17 residues. Only CDR3 DNA remains: 51 bases, in frame from the first base.